These 15 T cell receptor beta chains came from one sample sequenced in a study of T cell repertoires in cytomegalovirus infection. TCRdb re-called the reads with MiXCR, one entry per CDR3 protein. Of tens of thousands of distinct CDR3 sequences in the sample, over 3.5% are singletons; the top ten hold 22%. The sequencing sample was made of PBMCs. These receptors were obtained from a human donor in good health (CMV status not recorded). Some clones in this sample may be carry-over from other donors' samples.

This clonotype was detected ten times or more. The chain has TRBV7-4 and TRBJ2-7, with 7 bases aligning to TRBD1. The V segment lost 6 bases and the J segment 2 bases; nucleotides outside the gene matches: 1. The CDR3 length is 12 residues. Germline CDR1 is SGHVT and CDR2 is SQSDAQ. As DNA, the CDR3 is TGTGCCAGCAGGGGACAGACCTACGAGCAGTACTTC. Translated: CASRGQTYEQYF. The entire variable domain, with the rest obtained from reference TRBV7-4 and TRBJ2-7, is as follows: GAGVSQSPRYKVAKRGRDVALRCDSISGHVTLYWYRQTLGQGSEVLTYSQSDAQRDKSGRPSGRFSAERPERSVSTLKIQRTEQGDSAVYLCASRGQTYEQYFGPGTRLTVT.

This clonotype was detected ten times or more. The chain combines TRBV28 with TRBJ2-3; tentative D call: TRBD1 (5 bases). This CDR3 is built from 12 residues. V was pared by 7 bases and J by 0 bases, with 5 bases between. Germline-derived CDR1 and CDR2 are MDHEN and SYDVKM. CDR3 sequence reads: CASKGSTDTQYF. Written as DNA, the CDR3 is TGTGCCAGCAAGGGGAGCACAGATACGCAGTATTTT.

The sample holds many counts of this clonotype. The chain carries TRBV5-1 and TRBJ2-3; TRBD2 agrees at 9 bases. V lost 4 bases and J lost 0; bases outside the gene matches: 9. CDR3 length equals 17 residues. Germline V gene sequence: CDR1 SGHRS, CDR2 YFSETQ. The CDR3 reads CASSVAGATSSTDTQYF. The CDR3 nucleotides are TGCGCCAGCAGCGTAGCGGGGGCAACTTCTAGCACAGATACGCAGTATTTT.

Ten or more counts support this clonotype. V and J are TRBV7-6 and TRBJ2-5, with 9 bases lining up with TRBD1. Germline V gene data show CDR1 as SGHVS and CDR2 as FNYEAQ. J gave up 4 bases and V 5 bases, and 5 bases lay outside the gene matches. The CDR3 runs 14 residues. The CDR3 reads CASSKGTGRETQYF. Written as DNA, the CDR3 is TGTGCCAGCAGCAAAGGGACAGGGAGAGAGACCCAGTACTTC. Together with reference TRBV7-6 and TRBJ2-5, the CDR3 gives the full variable domain: GAGVSQSPRYKVTKRGQDVALRCDPISGHVSLYWYRQALGQGPEFLTYFNYEAQQDKSGLPNDRFSAERPEGSISTLTIQRTEQRDSAMYRCASSKGTGRETQYFGPGTRLLVL.

This clonotype was recorded at least ten times. V is TRBV2 and J is TRBJ1-2; tentatively, D is TRBD1 (5 bases). Per germline, CDR1 SNHLY and CDR2 FYNNEI. V lost 4 bases and J 4 bases, leaving 7 bases between the germline ends. The CDR3 contains 12 residues. The CDR3 protein is CASSGGGYGYTF. The CDR3 DNA follows: TGTGCCAGCAGTGGGGGCGGCTATGGCTACACCTTC.

This clonotype occurred many times. The V gene is TRBV12-3 or TRBV12-4, the J gene TRBJ2-2, with D tentatively TRBD2 (6 bases). CDR3 length equals 15 residues. Trimming took 3 bases from V and 7 from J, leaving 15 bases between them. The CDR3 nucleotides read TGTGCCAGCAGTTTGGAGGGACTGAGGGGCGGGGAGCTGTTTTTT. It specifies CASSLEGLRGGELFF.

This chain links TRBV7-3 with TRBJ2-3; 11 nucleotides match TRBD2. The CDR3 is made up of 19 amino acids. CDR1 is SGHTA and CDR2 is FQGTGA in the germline V gene. The ends lost 1 base at V and 2 bases at J; junction bases unmatched: 11. CDR3 nucleotides: TGTGCCAGCAGCTTAAGGGCGTCTGGGACTAGCGGATACACAGATACGCAGTATTTT. Its protein product is CASSLRASGTSGYTDTQYF. The entire variable domain, with the rest obtained from reference TRBV7-3 and TRBJ2-3, is as follows: GAGVSQTPSNKVTEKGKYVELRCDPISGHTALYWYRQSLGQGPEFLIYFQGTGAADDSGLPNDRFFAVRPEGSVSTLKIQRTERGDSAVYLCASSLRASGTSGYTDTQYFGPGTRLTVL.

The table lists this clonotype with many counts. The chain joins TRBV7-2 to TRBJ2-2, with D uncertain. Germline values: CDR1 SGHTA, CDR2 FQGNSA. The V end lost 4 bases, the J end lost 6 bases, and 6 bases lay between the germline ends. The CDR3 sequence is 12 residues long. CDR3 loop: CASSSYPGELFF. CDR3 DNA sequence: TGTGCCAGCAGCTCCTATCCCGGGGAGCTGTTTTTT.

This clonotype came up many times. The chain carries TRBV7-2 and TRBJ1-4; D might be TRBD1 (6 bases). The CDR3 contains 15 residues. Trimming removed 4 bases at V and 3 bases at J, with 12 bases between. Per the germline V gene, CDR1 is SGHTA and CDR2 is FQGNSA. CDR3 region: CASSSQGFPNEKLFF. The CDR3, as DNA: TGTGCCAGCAGCTCCCAGGGGTTCCCTAATGAAAAACTGTTTTTT.

This clonotype was counted at least ten times. V and J are TRBV11-3 and TRBJ2-1; perhaps D is TRBD1 or TRBD2 (5 bases each). The germline V and J ends were trimmed by 6 bases and 0 bases, with 24 bases remaining between them. This CDR3 is built from 19 residues. Germline V gene data show CDR1 as SGHNT and CDR2 as YENEEA. CDR3 DNA: TGTGCCAGCAGTCATCCTCGCCGCTTATGGGGGAGCTCCTACAATGAGCAGTTCTTC. Translated, it gives CASSHPRRLWGSSYNEQFF.

This clonotype was counted ten times or more. This rearrangement joins TRBV7-2 to TRBJ2-7; no clear D. This CDR3 has 16 amino acids. Trimming cost V 1 base and J 3 bases, with 16 bases left between them. The V gene's germline CDR1 is SGHTA and CDR2 FQGNSA. This CDR3 reads CASSLGLGNGHYEQYF. The CDR3 nucleotides read TGTGCCAGCAGCTTAGGTTTGGGCAACGGGCACTACGAGCAGTACTTC.

This clonotype was found many times. The rearrangement joins TRBV2 to TRBJ1-2; possibly TRBD1 for D (5 bases). Trimming removed 3 bases from V and 6 bases from J, with 11 bases in between. Germline V gene sequence: CDR1 SNHLY, CDR2 FYNNEI. The CDR3 runs to 13 residues. The CDR3 reads CASSDRGRHGYTF. In DNA form, the CDR3 reads TGTGCCAGCAGTGATAGGGGTAGACATGGCTACACCTTC.

This clonotype was seen ten or more times. The chain carries TRBV7-2 and TRBJ1-4, with no clear D. Per germline, CDR1 SGHTA and CDR2 FQGNSA. The V end was cut by 5 bases, the J end by 8 bases, with 12 bases between. This CDR3 is built from 13 residues. CDR3 nucleotide sequence: TGTGCCAGCAGCCCCCGTATGGCGGAAAAACTGTTTTTT. Residues: CASSPRMAEKLFF.

In its sample, this clonotype was seen many times. The chain couples TRBV7-2 to TRBJ1-3; D may be TRBD1 (5 bases). Germline CDR1 SGHTA, CDR2 FQGNSA. Trimming removed 2 bases from V and 0 bases from J, with 14 bases in between. The CDR3 consists of 17 residues. The CDR3 loop reads CASSLPSPGSSGNTIYF. The DNA of the CDR3 is TGTGCCAGCAGCTTACCCTCACCAGGGAGCTCTGGAAACACCATATATTTT.

This clonotype was observed at least ten times. CDR3 coding DNA: TGCGCCAGCAGCCAAGAGGGAGGTGATACGCAGTATTTT. Its protein is CASSQEGGDTQYF. The chain uses TRBV4-1 and TRBJ2-3, with D possibly TRBD2 on 6 matching bases. CDR1 and CDR2 (germline): MGHRA, YSYEKL. This CDR3 has 13 amino acids. The ends were cut back, 0 bases at V and 6 bases at J, with 7 bases in the middle.